The clone carrying this T cell receptor beta chain is classed as medium-sized. TCRdb reprocessed the 5' RACE reads via MiXCR and lists one record per CDR3 protein. The sample has about 48,000 distinct CDR3 sequences, roughly 6.1% seen once; the top ten hold around 7%. The sample is drawn from a study of early T cells in non-severe SARS-CoV-2 infection. The junction had 9 bases not matched to a gene; V was cut back by 4 bases and J by 11 bases. This CDR3 is built from 14 residues. CDR1 and CDR2 from the germline V gene are MNHEY and SMNVEV (reference sequence). The chain uses TRBV27 and TRBJ1-1, with 11 bases aligning to TRBD1. Here the sequenced sample was whole blood, taken at baseline. The sequence came from an adult who was a healthcare worker with PCR-confirmed SARS-CoV-2 infection or an uninfected control (not recorded which). CDR3 in amino acids: CASSSRTGGYWAFF. The CDR3 bases are TGTGCCAGCAGTTCGAGGACAGGGGGCTACTGGGCTTTCTTT.